This T cell receptor (beta chain) was documented in a study of monozygotic twins with cystic fibrosis. As for the study in general: Libraries were built from around 3 micrograms of fragmented DNA using approximately 15 PCR cycles. Overall study results and limits: J usage was most co-twin-similar in 8 of 16 pairs, V in 13. Monozygotic CF twins shared more identical nucleotide clonotypes than unrelated patients.

Details on this clone: Its antigen is currently unknown.

Sequencing was performed with immunoSEQ multiplex PCR; in TCRdb, only in-frame clones are kept and a portion is missing. This table holds some 21,000 clones, more than 80% found once. This receptor was identified in a girl aged 2 to 10 with cystic fibrosis. The sequencing sample was made of blood.

In nucleotides, the CDR3 is TGTGCCAGCAGCGTAGATAGGGGTGGGGAAAAACTGTTTTTT. It translates to CASSVDRGGEKLFF. The V and J genes are TRBV9 and TRBJ1-4, with a tentative D call TRBD1 (5 bases). Germline CDR1 is SGDLS and CDR2 is YYNGEE. The ends were cut back, 0 bases at V and 8 bases at J, with 11 bases in the middle. The CDR3 consists of 14 residues.